This T cell receptor beta chain was retrieved from a study of blood T cell repertoires in COVID-19. Background on the study: Some COVID-19 samples were acute and others convalescent; all came from the United States, Italy and Spain. In each case, the material was cDNA or gDNA derived from T cells, B-cell-depleted T cells, or PBMCs.

As originally analysed: Scientists estimated how many nucleated cells there were by amplifying reference gene primers. Generated by immunoSEQ multiplex PCR, the TCRdb table keeps only in-frame clones and is missing some. The DNA gave D and trimming, while V, J and clone size come from that table. The data show about 250,000 clones, about 89% seen once. Germline V gene sequence: CDR1 LGHDT, CDR2 YNNKEL (reference sequence). This CDR3 has 12 amino acids. V was clipped by 3 bases and J by 1 base, with 4 bases between them. The chain is built from TRBV3-1 (or the pseudogene TRBV3-2) and TRBJ2-7; D remains ambiguous. The sequence came from a woman aged 60 to 75 who had recovered from COVID-19. Sequenced: peripheral blood. This chain's CDR3 is CASSQYSYEQYF. In nucleotides, the CDR3 is TGTGCCAGCAGCCAGTATTCCTACGAGCAGTACTTC.